Described below is a single T cell receptor beta chain sequence and its context. These data come from a study of T-cell reconstitution after alpha-beta-depleted transplantation in children. The TCRbeta library incorporated unique molecular identifiers. TCRdb independently ran MiXCR on the PCR reads; one entry per CDR3 protein. The table has hundreds of thousands of distinct CDR3 sequences, around 13% seen once. The CDR3 runs to 17 residues. Trimming cost V 4 bases and J 8 bases, with 25 bases left between them. From germline, CDR1 is SGHKS and CDR2 YYEKEE (reference sequence). J is TRBJ1-3 and V is TRBV5-5; D is perhaps TRBD1 (6 bases). This receptor was taken from a girl aged 2-10 years with congenital amegakaryocytic thrombocytopenia, due to receive a stem cell transplant. Here the sequenced sample was PBMCs, taken before TCRalphabeta/CD19-depleted stem cell transplant. The DNA of the CDR3 is TGTGCCAGCAGCCCCAGGACAGCAGCCCGTTTAGAGGACACCATATATTTT. Protein: CASSPRTAARLEDTIYF.